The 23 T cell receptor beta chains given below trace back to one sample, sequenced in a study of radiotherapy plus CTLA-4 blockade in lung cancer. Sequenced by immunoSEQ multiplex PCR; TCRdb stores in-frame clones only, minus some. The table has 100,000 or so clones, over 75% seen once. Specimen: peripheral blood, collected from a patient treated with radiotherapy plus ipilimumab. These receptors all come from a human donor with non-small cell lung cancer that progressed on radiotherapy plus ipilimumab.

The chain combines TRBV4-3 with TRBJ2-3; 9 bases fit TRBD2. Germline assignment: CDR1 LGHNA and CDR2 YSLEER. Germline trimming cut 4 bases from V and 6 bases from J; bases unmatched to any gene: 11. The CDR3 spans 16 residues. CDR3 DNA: TGCGCCAGCAGCCCCTCGGCGGGGGGGCCTTGGGATACGCAGTATTTT. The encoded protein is CASSPSAGGPWDTQYF.

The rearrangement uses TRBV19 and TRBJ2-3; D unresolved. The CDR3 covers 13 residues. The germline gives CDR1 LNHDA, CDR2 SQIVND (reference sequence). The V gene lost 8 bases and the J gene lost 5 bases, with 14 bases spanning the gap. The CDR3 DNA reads TGTGCCAGTGGCCGACTTTCGCGAGATACGCAGTATTTT. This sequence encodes CASGRLSRDTQYF.

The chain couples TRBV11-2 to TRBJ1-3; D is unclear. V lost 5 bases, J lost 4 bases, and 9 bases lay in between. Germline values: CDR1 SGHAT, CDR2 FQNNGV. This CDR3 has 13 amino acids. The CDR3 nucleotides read TGTGCCAGCAGCCCCTTGACAGGAAACACCATATATTTT. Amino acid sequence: CASSPLTGNTIYF.

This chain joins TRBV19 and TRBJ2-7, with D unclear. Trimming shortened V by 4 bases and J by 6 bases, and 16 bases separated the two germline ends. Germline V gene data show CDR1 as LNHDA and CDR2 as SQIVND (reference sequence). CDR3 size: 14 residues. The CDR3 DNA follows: TGTGCCAGTAGTAATGGCTCATCCTTGGTCGAGCAGTACTTC. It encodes CASSNGSSLVEQYF. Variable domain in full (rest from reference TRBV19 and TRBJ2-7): DGGITQSPKYLFRKEGQNVTLSCEQNLNHDAMYWYRQDPGQGLRLIYYSQIVNDFQKGDIAEGYSVSREKKESFPLTVTSAQKNPTAFYLCASSNGSSLVEQYFGPGTRLTVT.

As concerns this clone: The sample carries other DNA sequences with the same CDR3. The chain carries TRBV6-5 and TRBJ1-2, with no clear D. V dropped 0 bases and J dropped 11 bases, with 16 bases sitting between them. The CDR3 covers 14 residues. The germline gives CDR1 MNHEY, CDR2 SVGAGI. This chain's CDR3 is CASSYSASTGGYTF. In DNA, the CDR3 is TGTGCCAGCAGTTACTCAGCCTCGACGGGCGGTTACACCTTC.

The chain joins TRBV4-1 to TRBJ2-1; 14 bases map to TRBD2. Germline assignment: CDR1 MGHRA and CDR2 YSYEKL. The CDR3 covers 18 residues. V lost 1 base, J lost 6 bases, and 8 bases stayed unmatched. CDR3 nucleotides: TGCGCCAGCAGCCAAGTGCCGGGGGGGACTAGCGGGAGCAATGAGCAGTTCTTC. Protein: CASSQVPGGTSGSNEQFF.

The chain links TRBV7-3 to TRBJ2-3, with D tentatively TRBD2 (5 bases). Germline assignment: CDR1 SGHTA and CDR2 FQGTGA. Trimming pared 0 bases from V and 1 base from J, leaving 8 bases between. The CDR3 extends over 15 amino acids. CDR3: CASSLTGSRTDTQYF. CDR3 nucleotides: TGTGCCAGCAGCTTAACAGGGAGCCGCACAGATACGCAGTATTTT.

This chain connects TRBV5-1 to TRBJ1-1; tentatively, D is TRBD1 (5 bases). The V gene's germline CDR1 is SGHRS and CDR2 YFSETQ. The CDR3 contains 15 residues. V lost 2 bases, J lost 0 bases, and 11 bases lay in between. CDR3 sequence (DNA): TGCGCCAGCAGCTTCGCGGGACCGTTGAACACTGAAGCTTTCTTT. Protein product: CASSFAGPLNTEAFF. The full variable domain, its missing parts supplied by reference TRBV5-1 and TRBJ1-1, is KAGVTQTPRYLIKTRGQQVTLSCSPISGHRSVSWYQQTPGQGLQFLFEYFSETQRNKGNFPGRFSGRQFSNSRSEMNVSTLELGDSALYLCASSFAGPLNTEAFFGQGTRLTVV.

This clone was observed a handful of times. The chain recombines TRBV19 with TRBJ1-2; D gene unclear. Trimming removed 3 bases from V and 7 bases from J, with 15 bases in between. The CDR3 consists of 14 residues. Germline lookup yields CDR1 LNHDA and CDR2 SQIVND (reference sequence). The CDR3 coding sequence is TGTGCCAGTAGTATTTGGGCCGGCAGGTCTGGCTACACCTTC. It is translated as CASSIWAGRSGYTF.

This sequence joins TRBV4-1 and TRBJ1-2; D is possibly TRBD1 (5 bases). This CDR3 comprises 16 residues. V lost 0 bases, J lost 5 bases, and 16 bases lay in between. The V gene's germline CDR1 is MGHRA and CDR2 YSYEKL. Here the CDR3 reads CASSQDTGVKGYGYTF. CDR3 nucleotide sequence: TGCGCCAGCAGCCAAGATACGGGGGTAAAAGGTTATGGCTACACCTTC.

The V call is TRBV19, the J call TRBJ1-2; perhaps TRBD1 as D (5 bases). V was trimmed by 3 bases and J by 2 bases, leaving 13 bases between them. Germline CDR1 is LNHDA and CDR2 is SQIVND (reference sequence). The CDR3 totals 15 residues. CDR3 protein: CASSILSRENYGYTF. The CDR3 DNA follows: TGTGCCAGTAGTATTTTAAGCAGGGAGAACTATGGCTACACCTTC.

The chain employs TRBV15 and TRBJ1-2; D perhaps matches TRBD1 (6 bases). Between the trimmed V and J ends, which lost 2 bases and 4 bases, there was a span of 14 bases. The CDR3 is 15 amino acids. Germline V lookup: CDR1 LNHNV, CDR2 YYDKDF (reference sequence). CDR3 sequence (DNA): TGTGCCACCAGCAGACGGACGGACAGTCTCTATGGCTACACCTTC. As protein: CATSRRTDSLYGYTF.

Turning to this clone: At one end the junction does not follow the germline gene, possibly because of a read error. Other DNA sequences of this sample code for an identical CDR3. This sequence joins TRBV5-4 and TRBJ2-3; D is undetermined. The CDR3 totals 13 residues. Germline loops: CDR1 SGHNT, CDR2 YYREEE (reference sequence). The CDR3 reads CASKGAVTDTQYF. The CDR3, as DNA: TGTGCCAGCAAAGGTGCCGTCACAGATACTCAGTATTTT.

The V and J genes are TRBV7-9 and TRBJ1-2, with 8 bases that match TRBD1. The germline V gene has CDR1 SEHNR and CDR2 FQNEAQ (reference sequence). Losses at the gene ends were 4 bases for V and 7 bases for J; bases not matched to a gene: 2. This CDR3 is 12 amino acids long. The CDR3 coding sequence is TGTGCCAGCAGCTACACAGGGGGTGGCTACACCTTC. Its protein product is CASSYTGGGYTF.

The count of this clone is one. DNA of the CDR3: TGTGCCAGCAGCCAAGGGACTAGCGGGGGGCCCTACGAGCAGTACTTC. Translated: CASSQGTSGGPYEQYF. This chain joins TRBV9 and TRBJ2-7, with 15 bases fitting TRBD2. Per the germline V gene, CDR1 is SGDLS and CDR2 is YYNGEE. V was clipped by 4 bases and J by 2 bases; unmatched bases: 4. This CDR3 has 16 amino acids.

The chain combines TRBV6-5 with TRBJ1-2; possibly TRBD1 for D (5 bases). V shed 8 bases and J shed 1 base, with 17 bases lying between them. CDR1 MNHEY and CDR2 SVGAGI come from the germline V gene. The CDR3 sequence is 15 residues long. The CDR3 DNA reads TGTGCCAGCGGGAGGGACTCCCGTTTTAACTATGGCTACACCTTC. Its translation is CASGRDSRFNYGYTF.

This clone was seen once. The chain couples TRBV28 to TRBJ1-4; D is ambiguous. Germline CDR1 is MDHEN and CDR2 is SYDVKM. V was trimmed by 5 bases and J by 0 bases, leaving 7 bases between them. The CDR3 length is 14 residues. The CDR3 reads CASSPQPTNEKLFF. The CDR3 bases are TGTGCCAGCAGTCCACAGCCAACTAATGAAAAACTGTTTTTT. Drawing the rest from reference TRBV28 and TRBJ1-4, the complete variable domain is DVKVTQSSRYLVKRTGEKVFLECVQDMDHENMFWYRQDPGLGLRLIYFSYDVKMKEKGDIPEGYSVSREKKERFSLILESASTNQTSMYLCASSPQPTNEKLFFGSGTQLSVL.

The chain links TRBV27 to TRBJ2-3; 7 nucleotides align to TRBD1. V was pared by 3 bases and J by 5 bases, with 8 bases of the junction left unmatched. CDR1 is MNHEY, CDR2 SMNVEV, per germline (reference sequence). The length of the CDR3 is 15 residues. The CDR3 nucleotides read TGTGCCAGCAGTTTTTACACAGGGGCCCGAGATACGCAGTATTTT. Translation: CASSFYTGARDTQYF.

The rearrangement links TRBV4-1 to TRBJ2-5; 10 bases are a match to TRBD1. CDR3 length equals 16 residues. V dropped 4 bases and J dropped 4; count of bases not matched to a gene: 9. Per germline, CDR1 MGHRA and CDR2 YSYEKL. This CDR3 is CASSRNMGQGTETQYF. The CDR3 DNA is TGCGCCAGCAGCCGGAATATGGGACAGGGGACAGAGACCCAGTACTTC.

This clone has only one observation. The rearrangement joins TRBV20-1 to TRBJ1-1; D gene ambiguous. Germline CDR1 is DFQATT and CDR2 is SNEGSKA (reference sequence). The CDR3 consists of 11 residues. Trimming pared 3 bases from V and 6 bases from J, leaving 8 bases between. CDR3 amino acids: CSARRTAEAFF. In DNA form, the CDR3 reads TGCAGTGCTAGGAGGACGGCTGAAGCTTTCTTT.

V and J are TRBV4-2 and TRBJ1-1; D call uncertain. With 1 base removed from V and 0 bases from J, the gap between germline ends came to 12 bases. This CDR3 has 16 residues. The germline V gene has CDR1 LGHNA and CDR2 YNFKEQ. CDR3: CASSQVAATMNTEAFF. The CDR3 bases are TGTGCCAGCAGCCAAGTGGCCGCGACAATGAACACTGAAGCTTTCTTT.

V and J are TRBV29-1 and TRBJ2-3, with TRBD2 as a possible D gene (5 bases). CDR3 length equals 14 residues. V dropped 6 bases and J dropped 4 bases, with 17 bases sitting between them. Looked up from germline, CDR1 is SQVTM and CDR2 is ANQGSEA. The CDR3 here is CSVLSSSIADTQYF. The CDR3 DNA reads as TGCAGCGTCTTAAGTTCTAGCATAGCAGATACGCAGTATTTT.

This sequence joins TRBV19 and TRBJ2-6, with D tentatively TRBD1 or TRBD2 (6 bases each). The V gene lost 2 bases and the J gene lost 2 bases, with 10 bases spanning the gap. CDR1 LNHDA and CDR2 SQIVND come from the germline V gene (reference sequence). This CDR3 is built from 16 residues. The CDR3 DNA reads TGTGCCAGTAGTATACGGAGGGGGACTGGGGCCAACGTCCTGACTTTC. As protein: CASSIRRGTGANVLTF. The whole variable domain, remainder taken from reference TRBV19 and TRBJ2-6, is DGGITQSPKYLFRKEGQNVTLSCEQNLNHDAMYWYRQDPGQGLRLIYYSQIVNDFQKGDIAEGYSVSREKKESFPLTVTSAQKNPTAFYLCASSIRRGTGANVLTFGAGSRLTVL.